What follows are 20 T cell receptor beta chains derived from one specimen sequenced in a study of blood T cell dynamics during melanoma immunotherapy. Profiling relied on immunoSEQ multiplex PCR, and the TCRdb table lists in-frame clones only, not all of them. In the table there are roughly 17,000 clones, roughly 80% of which are singletons. The sample's time point: pre-treatment baseline. Sequencing was performed on blood, taken from a patient treated with checkpoint blockade. Receptors originate from a human donor with melanoma.

This chain connects TRBV5-1 to TRBJ2-2; TRBD2 is a possible D gene (6 bases). The CDR3 runs 15 residues. V was trimmed by 3 bases and J by 0 bases, leaving 9 bases between them. In germline, CDR1 is SGHRS, CDR2 YFSETQ. The chain's CDR3 is CASSWRGSNTGELFF. The CDR3 coding sequence is TGCGCCAGCAGCTGGAGGGGCTCGAACACCGGGGAGCTGTTTTTT.

The CDR3 nucleotides read TGTGCCAGCAGCCCTCACCTAGCGGCGACCGGGGAGCTGTTTTTT. Encoded protein: CASSPHLAATGELFF. J is TRBJ2-2 and V is TRBV9; TRBD2 aligns across 7 bases. V shed 4 bases, J shed 5 bases, and the junction held 8 bases outside the gene matches. This CDR3 contains 15 residues. CDR1 and CDR2 from the germline V gene are SGDLS and YYNGEE.

The chain links TRBV6-1 to TRBJ2-5, with D hard to call. V shed 2 bases and J shed 2 bases, with 15 bases lying between them. In germline, CDR1 is MNHNS, CDR2 SASEGT. This CDR3 spans 16 amino acids. The CDR3 DNA sequence: TGTGCCAGCAGTGAATCTCGGACCTTCGGGCAAGAGACCCAGTACTTC. Translating gives CASSESRTFGQETQYF.

This rearrangement joins TRBV4-1 to TRBJ1-1; the D is unclear. The CDR3 loop spans 13 amino acids. Trimming took off 4 bases at V and 1 base at J, with 7 bases between the two ends. Germline V lookup: CDR1 MGHRA, CDR2 YSYEKL. The CDR3 protein is CASSPDPNTEAFF. For the CDR3, the DNA is TGCGCCAGCAGCCCCGATCCGAACACTGAAGCTTTCTTT.

CDR3 sequence reads: CASSPSGQAEQETQYF. The CDR3 coding sequence is TGTGCCAGTAGTCCCTCGGGACAGGCAGAACAAGAGACCCAGTACTTC. The chain has TRBV19 and TRBJ2-5; 8 bases agree with TRBD1. After removal of 5 bases from V and 2 bases from J, the junction contained 10 bases not matched to a gene. In germline, CDR1 is LNHDA, CDR2 SQIVND (reference sequence). CDR3 length equals 16 residues.

This clone was detected once. The chain combines TRBV7-2 with TRBJ2-7; 9 bases are shared with TRBD2. CDR1 and CDR2 from the germline V gene are SGHTA and FQGNSA. This CDR3 comprises 16 residues. J was trimmed by 4 bases and V by 1 base; bases with no gene match: 8. CDR3 region: CASSLGVAGVGYEQYF. The DNA for the CDR3 is TGTGCCAGCAGCTTAGGAGTAGCGGGAGTGGGGTACGAGCAGTACTTC.

This chain connects TRBV7-2 to TRBJ2-1; no firm D call. From germline, CDR1 is SGHTA and CDR2 FQGNSA. V lost 0 bases and J 3 bases, leaving 9 bases between the germline ends. The CDR3 has 15 residues. The CDR3: CASSLAFSDYNEQFF. The CDR3, as DNA: TGTGCCAGCAGCTTAGCTTTTTCGGACTACAATGAGCAGTTCTTC. The complete variable domain, with remaining parts taken from reference TRBV7-2 and TRBJ2-1, reads GAGVSQSPSNKVTEKGKDVELRCDPISGHTALYWYRQSLGQGLEFLIYFQGNSAPDKSGLPSDRFSAERTGGSVSTLTIQRTQQEDSAVYLCASSLAFSDYNEQFFGPGTRLTVL.

The chain joins TRBV10-3 to TRBJ2-7; perhaps TRBD2 as D (5 bases). Trimming stripped 3 bases from V and 1 base from J, with 13 bases between. The CDR3 has 15 amino acids. Germline CDR1 reads ENHRY; CDR2 reads SYGVKD. The CDR3 nucleotides are TGTGCCATCAGTGACCTTACACGAGGGTCCTACGAGCAGTACTTC. It is translated as CAISDLTRGSYEQYF.

The chain joins TRBV4-1 to TRBJ2-3; 7 bases are shared with TRBD2. CDR1 MGHRA and CDR2 YSYEKL come from the germline V gene. The CDR3 is 17 residues long. The V and J ends lost 0 bases and 0 bases, in that order; junction bases with no gene match: 6. CDR3 DNA sequence: TGCGCCAGCAGCCAAGATTTGGCTAGCGGAAGCACAGATACGCAGTATTTT. Translated: CASSQDLASGSTDTQYF.

The chain joins TRBV7-2 to TRBJ2-3; a possible D gene is TRBD1 (6 bases). Germline V gene sequence: CDR1 SGHTA, CDR2 FQGNSA. V lost 6 bases to trimming and J lost 2 bases, with 12 bases between them. The CDR3 is 14 amino acids. The CDR3 reads CASSSSGATDTQYF. For the CDR3, the DNA is TGTGCCAGCAGTTCTTCAGGGGCCACAGATACGCAGTATTTT.

This clone appeared once. The gene calls are TRBV19 and TRBJ1-5; 7 positions match TRBD1. This CDR3 has 14 residues. J lost 0 bases, V lost 11 bases, and 7 bases had no gene match. Germline-derived CDR1 and CDR2 are LNHDA and SQIVND (reference sequence). The DNA for the CDR3 is TGTGCCGCAAGCCGGGACAGTAGCAATCAGCCCCAGCATTTT. It translates to CAASRDSSNQPQHF.

The chain joins TRBV27 to TRBJ2-2, with no clear D. Per germline, CDR1 MNHEY and CDR2 SMNVEV (reference sequence). The ends were cut back, 6 bases at V and 1 base at J, with 6 bases in the middle. The CDR3 length is 13 residues. The CDR3, as DNA: TGTGCCAGCAGCACAGAGAACACCGGGGAGCTGTTTTTT. This gives the protein CASSTENTGELFF.

V usage is TRBV28 and J usage is TRBJ2-7, with 8 bases lining up with TRBD1. The CDR3 runs to 14 residues. The V segment lost 7 bases and the J segment 3 bases; nucleotides outside the gene matches: 8. The germline gives CDR1 MDHEN, CDR2 SYDVKM. This CDR3 reads CASIRDRTFYEQYF. CDR3 in DNA: TGTGCCAGCATCCGGGACAGGACTTTCTACGAGCAGTACTTC. Full variable domain (outside the CDR3, taken from reference TRBV28 and TRBJ2-7): DVKVTQSSRYLVKRTGEKVFLECVQDMDHENMFWYRQDPGLGLRLIYFSYDVKMKEKGDIPEGYSVSREKKERFSLILESASTNQTSMYLCASIRDRTFYEQYFGPGTRLTVT.

The chain couples TRBV11-2 to TRBJ2-7; the match to TRBD1 covers 8 bases. The CDR3 is 15 amino acids. Germline CDR1 and CDR2: SGHAT and FQNNGV. V lost 4 bases, J lost 4 bases, and 9 bases stayed unmatched. This CDR3 is CASSSNRGKRYEQYF. CDR3 coding DNA: TGTGCCAGCAGCTCTAACAGGGGGAAGAGGTACGAGCAGTACTTC.

The V gene is TRBV18, the J gene TRBJ2-5; D ambiguous. Germline V CDR1 and CDR2: KGHSH, LQKENI. The CDR3 has 14 amino acids. With 4 bases removed from V and 7 bases from J, the gap between germline ends came to 16 bases. As DNA, the CDR3 is TGTGCCAGCTCACGGGGTCTCGAGCCTCTGACCCAGTACTTC. The encoded protein is CASSRGLEPLTQYF.

This sequence joins TRBV2 and TRBJ2-1, with D tentatively TRBD2 (5 bases). The CDR3 extends over 14 amino acids. Germline CDR1 SNHLY, CDR2 FYNNEI. Trimming took 6 bases from V and 9 from J, leaving 18 bases between them. As DNA, the CDR3 is TGTGCCAGCAGCCCACTACTAGGGATGGGTGAGCAGTTCTTC. Its protein product is CASSPLLGMGEQFF.

This clone was detected only once. The chain couples TRBV5-6 to TRBJ1-3, with D unresolved. CDR3 length: 15 residues. V was pared by 4 bases and J by 0 bases, with 11 bases between. The germline gives CDR1 SGHDT, CDR2 YYEEEE. Here the CDR3 reads CASSLYGYSGNTIYF. In nucleotides, the CDR3 is TGTGCCAGCAGCCTTTACGGGTACTCTGGAAACACCATATATTTT.

The CDR3 DNA reads TGTGCCAGCAGTTTATCGGGACCCTCCTACGAGCAGTACTTC. Its protein product is CASSLSGPSYEQYF. The rearrangement uses TRBV28 and TRBJ2-7; D is possibly TRBD1 or TRBD2 (5 bases each). The germline gives CDR1 MDHEN, CDR2 SYDVKM. Trimming pared 1 base from V and 0 bases from J, leaving 7 bases between. The CDR3 is made up of 14 amino acids.

V and J are TRBV6-6 and TRBJ1-2; 10 bases map to TRBD1. The ends lost 6 bases at V and 6 bases at J; junction bases unmatched: 7. This CDR3 is built from 14 residues. Germline lookup yields CDR1 MNHNY and CDR2 SVGAGI (reference sequence). CDR3 protein: CASRGQGVLDGYTF. The CDR3 DNA follows: TGTGCCAGCAGAGGACAGGGGGTTCTGGATGGCTACACCTTC.

This chain connects TRBV4-3 to TRBJ1-3, with TRBD1 identical over 7 bases. The CDR3 loop spans 15 amino acids. Germline CDR1 and CDR2: LGHNA and YSLEER. Trimming removed 3 bases from V and 3 bases from J; junction bases left unmatched: 5. CDR3 residues: CASSQGRGGGNTIYF. The CDR3 DNA sequence: TGCGCCAGCAGCCAGGGCAGGGGGGGTGGAAACACCATATATTTT.